Described below is a single TCR beta chain sequence and its context. The V gene's germline CDR1 is SGHDT and CDR2 YYEEEE. The V end lost 0 bases, the J end lost 2 bases, and 13 bases lay between the germline ends. The CDR3 extends over 16 amino acids. This specimen comes from a study of T cells in localized non-small cell lung cancer. Libraries were prepared by immunoSEQ multiplex PCR; TCRdb keeps only in-frame clonotypes and omits some of them. This sample carries under 50,000 clones, around 83% of them seen once, and the ten largest clones take roughly 2.5%. The chain couples TRBV5-6 to TRBJ2-3; tentatively, D is TRBD1 (6 bases). The material sequenced was PBMCs, taken before any cancer treatment. The sequence was obtained from a man aged 40 to 75 with stage II lung adenocarcinoma. The CDR3 DNA reads TGTGCCAGCAGCTTGGGTCCCCAGGGGCCCACAGATACGCAGTATTTT. Translating it yields CASSLGPQGPTDTQYF.